This T cell receptor beta chain comes out of a study of blood T cell repertoires in COVID-19. Study-level background: In each case, the material was cDNA or gDNA derived from T cells, B-cell-depleted T cells, or PBMCs.

Per the original data handling: Amplification of reference gene primers was used by the study to estimate nucleated cell counts. This table comes from immunoSEQ multiplex PCR, and its TCRdb copy is limited to in-frame clones, with some not included. That table supplies the V and J calls and clone size; D and trimming were determined from the DNA. The table has more than 75,000 clones, roughly 80% seen once; the top ten hold approximately 16%. V gave up 1 base and J gave up 6 bases, with 9 bases separating them. The germline V gene has CDR1 SGHVS and CDR2 FQNEAQ. This CDR3 is built from 14 residues. The chain employs TRBV7-8 and TRBJ2-2; unclear D gene. The sample comprised peripheral blood. This TCR was recovered from a woman of 80 years or more with active or convalescent COVID-19. The CDR3 region is CASSLGLSSGELFF. The DNA of the CDR3 is TGTGCCAGCAGCTTAGGCCTTAGCTCCGGGGAGCTGTTTTTT.